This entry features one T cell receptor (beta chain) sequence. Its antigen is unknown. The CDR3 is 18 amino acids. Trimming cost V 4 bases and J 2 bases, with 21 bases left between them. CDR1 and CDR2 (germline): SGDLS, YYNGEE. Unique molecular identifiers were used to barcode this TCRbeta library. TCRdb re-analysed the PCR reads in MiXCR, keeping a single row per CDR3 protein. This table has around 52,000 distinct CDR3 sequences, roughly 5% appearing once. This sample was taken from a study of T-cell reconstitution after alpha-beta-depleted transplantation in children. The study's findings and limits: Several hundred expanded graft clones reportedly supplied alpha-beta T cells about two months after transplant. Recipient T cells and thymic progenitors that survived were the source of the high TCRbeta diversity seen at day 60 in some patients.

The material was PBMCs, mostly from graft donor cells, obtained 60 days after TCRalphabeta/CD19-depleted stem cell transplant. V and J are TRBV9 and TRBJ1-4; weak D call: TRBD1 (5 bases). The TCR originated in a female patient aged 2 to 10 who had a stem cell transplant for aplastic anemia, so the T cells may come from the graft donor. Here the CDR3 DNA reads TGTGCCAGCAGCCCTCATCCTGGGGGGAGATGGACTAATGAAAAACTGTTTTTT. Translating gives CASSPHPGGRWTNEKLFF.